The sequence of this T cell receptor (beta chain) was determined in a study of prognosis after radiotherapy for stage I lung cancer. Genomic DNA served as the source from which two-round multiplex PCR generated TCR beta CDR3 amplicons. Initially, in first-round PCR, primers specific to each TRBV and TRBJ gene were used. The authors ran second-round PCR with universal primers. One entry per CDR3 protein, called by TCRdb with MiXCR from the multiplex PCR reads. The profile covers tens of thousands of distinct CDR3 sequences, with roughly 40% appearing a single time and less than 35% taken by the ten largest. The receptor was derived from a donor aged 50 or older with non-small cell lung cancer. Sequencing used PBMCs, obtained before or after stereotactic body radiation therapy (not recorded which).

The CDR3 nucleotides read TGTGCCAGCAGCTTCGGAGCGGGAGGGGGCACAGATACGCAGTATTTT. Its protein is CASSFGAGGGTDTQYF. The genes are TRBV13 and TRBJ2-3; 10 positions agree with TRBD2. The CDR3 sequence is 16 residues long. The junction had 4 bases not matched to a gene; V was cut back by 3 bases and J by 1 base. CDR1 and CDR2 (germline): PRHDT, FYEKMQ (reference sequence).